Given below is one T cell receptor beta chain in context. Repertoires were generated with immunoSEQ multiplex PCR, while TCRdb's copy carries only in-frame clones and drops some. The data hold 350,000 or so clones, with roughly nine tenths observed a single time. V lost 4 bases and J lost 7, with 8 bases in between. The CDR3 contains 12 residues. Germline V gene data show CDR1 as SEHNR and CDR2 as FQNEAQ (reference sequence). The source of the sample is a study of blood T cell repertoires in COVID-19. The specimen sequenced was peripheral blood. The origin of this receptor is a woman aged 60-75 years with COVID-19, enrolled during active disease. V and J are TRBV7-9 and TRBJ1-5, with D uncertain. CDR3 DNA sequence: TGTGCCAGCAGCTCCGGAGAACAGCCCCAGCATTTT. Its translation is CASSSGEQPQHF.